This T cell receptor (beta chain) was recorded in a study of T cells in Graves' hyperthyroidism and ophthalmopathy. Study at large: Blood from the periphery was taken at initial diagnosis, before any treatment.

Whole-study results and caveats: The model made its ophthalmopathy prediction, and onset followed a median roughly six months later. Blood also showed most of the thyroid clonotypes that were expanded above 0.001.

V lost 4 bases, J lost 7 bases, and 14 bases lay in between. The CDR3 totals 14 residues. Germline V gene lookup returns CDR1 LGHDT and CDR2 YNNKEL (reference sequence). Amplification yielded TCR beta CDR3 regions, with RNA transcripts as the source. The TCR CDR3 first-round RT-PCR relied on the HTBI primer set. TCRdb re-analysed the multiplex PCR reads in MiXCR, keeping a single row per CDR3 protein. Of 400,000 or so distinct CDR3 sequences in the sample, over 13% were seen once. Duration under 3 months, a NOSPECS grade of at least 4, and a Clinical Activity Score of at least 3 characterized the ophthalmopathy patients. This clonotype has ten or more counts. Its specificity is unknown.

The chain links TRBV3-1 to TRBJ2-1; no firm D call. Sequencing was done on a sample of blood. This TCR came from a man aged 45-65 years with Graves' ophthalmopathy. The DNA of the CDR3 is TGTGCCAGCAGCCCCCGGGCTAGTAGGAATGAGCAGTTCTTC. It yields the protein CASSPRASRNEQFF.